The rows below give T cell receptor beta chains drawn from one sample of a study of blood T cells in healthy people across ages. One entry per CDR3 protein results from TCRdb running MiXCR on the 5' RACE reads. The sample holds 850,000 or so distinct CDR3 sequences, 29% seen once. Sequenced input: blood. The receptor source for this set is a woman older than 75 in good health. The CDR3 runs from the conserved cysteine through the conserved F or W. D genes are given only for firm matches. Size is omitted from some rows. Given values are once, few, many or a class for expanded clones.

cdr3_aa: CAISETVSNQPQHF
cdr3_nt: TGTGCCATCAGTGAAACAGTTAGCAATCAGCCCCAGCATTTT
d_call: .
clone_size: .
v_call: TRBV10-3
j_call: TRBJ1-5

cdr3_aa: CASRRVRGTTWEQYF
cdr3_nt: TGTGCCAGCAGGCGCGTGAGAGGTACTACGTGGGAGCAGTACTTC
d_call: .
clone_size: few
v_call: TRBV11-2
j_call: TRBJ2-5

cdr3_aa: CASSARDRVNTEAFF
cdr3_nt: TGTGCCAGCAGCGCACGGGACAGGGTAAACACTGAAGCTTTCTTT
d_call: TRBD1
clone_size: few
v_call: TRBV7-9
j_call: TRBJ1-1

cdr3_aa: CASTLAGELFF
cdr3_nt: TGTGCCAGCACCCTAGCCGGGGAGCTGTTTTTT
d_call: .
clone_size: .
v_call: TRBV12-3/TRBV12-4
j_call: TRBJ2-2

cdr3_aa: CASSERGLSNQPQHF
cdr3_nt: TGTGCCAGCAGTGAACGGGGGTTGAGCAATCAGCCCCAGCATTTT
d_call: .
clone_size: many
v_call: TRBV6-1
j_call: TRBJ1-5

cdr3_aa: CSAPILNRSNQPQHF
cdr3_nt: TGCAGTGCTCCGATATTGAATCGAAGCAATCAGCCCCAGCATTTT
d_call: .
clone_size: .
v_call: TRBV20-1
j_call: TRBJ1-5

cdr3_aa: CASSQNPFNYGYTF
cdr3_nt: TGTGCCAGCAGTCAGAACCCGTTTAACTATGGCTACACCTTC
d_call: .
clone_size: .
v_call: TRBV7-2
j_call: TRBJ1-2

cdr3_aa: CASSGGQPAYGYTF
cdr3_nt: TGTGCCAGCAGTGGGGGACAGCCTGCCTATGGCTACACCTTC
d_call: TRBD1
clone_size: .
v_call: TRBV6-1
j_call: TRBJ1-2

cdr3_aa: CASSLGQGALGIGYTF
cdr3_nt: TGTGCCAGCAGTTTGGGACAGGGGGCCCTAGGAATTGGCTACACCTTC
d_call: TRBD1
clone_size: many
v_call: TRBV12-3/TRBV12-4
j_call: TRBJ1-2

cdr3_aa: CASGYGGYTEAFF
cdr3_nt: TGTGCCAGCGGATATGGGGGCTACACTGAAGCTTTCTTT
d_call: .
clone_size: .
v_call: TRBV2
j_call: TRBJ1-1

cdr3_aa: CVSRPQGENTIYF
cdr3_nt: TGTGTCAGCAGGCCTCAGGGCGAAAACACCATATATTTT
d_call: .
clone_size: few
v_call: TRBV6-5
j_call: TRBJ1-3

cdr3_aa: CASSHGHTSSYNEQYF
cdr3_nt: TGTGCCAGCAGCCATGGTCACACCAGCTCCTACAATGAGCAGTACTTC
d_call: .
clone_size: .
v_call: TRBV3-1
j_call: TRBJ2-7

cdr3_aa: CASSLEQGIQYF
cdr3_nt: TGCGCCAGCAGCTTGGAACAGGGCATTCAGTACTTC
d_call: .
clone_size: many
v_call: TRBV5-1
j_call: TRBJ2-4

cdr3_aa: CAISEIGEKLFF
cdr3_nt: TGTGCCATCAGTGAGATTGGAGAAAAACTGTTTTTT
d_call: .
clone_size: .
v_call: TRBV10-3
j_call: TRBJ1-4

cdr3_aa: CASSLGKGVSYEQYF
cdr3_nt: TGTGCCAGCAGCTTGGGAAAGGGGGTCTCCTACGAGCAGTACTTC
d_call: .
clone_size: once
v_call: TRBV11-2
j_call: TRBJ2-7

cdr3_aa: CASSWGQGGANTDTQYF
cdr3_nt: TGTGCCAGCAGTTGGGGTCAGGGGGGGGCTAACACAGATACGCAGTATTTT
d_call: .
clone_size: many
v_call: TRBV6-5
j_call: TRBJ2-3

cdr3_aa: CASSQTTVTEAFF
cdr3_nt: TGCGCCAGCAGCCAAACTACAGTGACTGAAGCTTTCTTT
d_call: .
clone_size: .
v_call: TRBV4-3
j_call: TRBJ1-1

cdr3_aa: CASSLATRDSPTNYGYTF
cdr3_nt: TGTGCCAGCAGCTTAGCGACACGGGACAGCCCAACTAACTATGGCTACACCTTC
d_call: TRBD1
clone_size: many
v_call: TRBV7-2
j_call: TRBJ1-2

cdr3_aa: CASSLGASETF
cdr3_nt: TGTGCCAGCAGCTTAGGCGCCTCAGAGACTTTC
d_call: .
clone_size: few
v_call: TRBV7-2
j_call: TRBJ2-6

cdr3_aa: CASSLRLGGEQFF
cdr3_nt: TGTGCCAGCAGTCTCCGACTAGGGGGTGAGCAGTTCTTC
d_call: .
clone_size: .
v_call: TRBV9
j_call: TRBJ2-1

cdr3_aa: CASSLQGQNNSPLHF
cdr3_nt: TGTGCCAGCAGCTTGCAGGGACAGAATAATTCACCCCTCCACTTT
d_call: TRBD1
clone_size: few
v_call: TRBV7-2
j_call: TRBJ1-6

cdr3_aa: CASSAGTGARVNEKLFF
cdr3_nt: TGCGCCAGCAGCGCCGGGACAGGGGCGCGGGTTAATGAAAAACTGTTTTTT
d_call: TRBD1
clone_size: few
v_call: TRBV10-2
j_call: TRBJ1-4

cdr3_aa: CSARSLRVAGEETQYF
cdr3_nt: TGCAGTGCTAGATCCCTTCGTGTAGCGGGGGAAGAGACCCAGTACTTC
d_call: TRBD2
clone_size: many
v_call: TRBV20-1
j_call: TRBJ2-5

cdr3_aa: CASSVVPGTRRNEQFF
cdr3_nt: TGTGCCAGCAGCGTAGTCCCCGGGACTAGAAGAAATGAGCAGTTCTTC
d_call: TRBD2
clone_size: many
v_call: TRBV9
j_call: TRBJ2-1

cdr3_aa: CAIRGTNDNEQFF
cdr3_nt: TGTGCCATCAGAGGGACAAATGACAATGAGCAGTTCTTC
d_call: .
clone_size: many
v_call: TRBV10-3
j_call: TRBJ2-1

cdr3_aa: CASSLDTHEQYF
cdr3_nt: TGCGCCAGCAGCTTGGACACCCACGAGCAGTACTTC
d_call: .
clone_size: many
v_call: TRBV5-1
j_call: TRBJ2-7

cdr3_aa: CASRGLAGGPREFF
cdr3_nt: TGTGCCAGCAGGGGACTAGCGGGGGGCCCTCGGGAGTTCTTC
d_call: TRBD2
clone_size: many
v_call: TRBV6-2/TRBV6-3
j_call: TRBJ2-1

cdr3_aa: CASSLDQGSSYEQYF
cdr3_nt: TGTGCCAGCAGTTTAGACCAGGGAAGCTCCTACGAGCAGTACTTC
d_call: .
clone_size: many
v_call: TRBV27
j_call: TRBJ2-7

cdr3_aa: CASRRTSGSYNEQYF
cdr3_nt: TGTGCCAGCAGGCGGACTAGCGGTTCTTACAATGAGCAGTACTTC
d_call: TRBD2
clone_size: .
v_call: TRBV6-5
j_call: TRBJ2-7

cdr3_aa: CASSSIDRTVIHIGYTF
cdr3_nt: TGTGCCAGCAGTTCCATAGATCGGACAGTTATTCATATTGGCTACACCTTC
d_call: .
clone_size: many
v_call: TRBV28
j_call: TRBJ1-2

cdr3_aa: CASSQETLGTLGGTEAFF
cdr3_nt: TGTGCCAGCAGCCAAGAGACGCTTGGGACTTTGGGGGGTACTGAAGCTTTCTTT
d_call: .
clone_size: .
v_call: TRBV4-2
j_call: TRBJ1-1

cdr3_aa: CSALDNRGETQYF
cdr3_nt: TGCAGTGCCCTCGATAACAGGGGAGAGACCCAGTACTTC
d_call: TRBD1
clone_size: many
v_call: TRBV20-1
j_call: TRBJ2-5

cdr3_aa: CASGTVAYGYTF
cdr3_nt: TGTGCCAGCGGGACAGTTGCCTATGGCTACACCTTC
d_call: TRBD1
clone_size: .
v_call: TRBV6-5
j_call: TRBJ1-2

cdr3_aa: CATDGSSGANVLTF
cdr3_nt: TGTGCCACCGACGGATCCTCTGGGGCCAACGTCCTGACTTTC
d_call: .
clone_size: many
v_call: TRBV7-9
j_call: TRBJ2-6

cdr3_aa: CASSLPPGTGVNEQFF
cdr3_nt: TGTGCCAGCAGCTTACCGCCCGGGACAGGGGTCAATGAGCAGTTCTTC
d_call: TRBD1
clone_size: many
v_call: TRBV7-9
j_call: TRBJ2-1

cdr3_aa: CASSPPASAGRYGYTF
cdr3_nt: TGTGCCAGCAGCCCCCCAGCGTCGGCAGGGCGATATGGCTACACCTTC
d_call: .
clone_size: many
v_call: TRBV4-2
j_call: TRBJ1-2

cdr3_aa: CTSNEGPEQFF
cdr3_nt: TGTACCAGCAACGAAGGTCCTGAGCAGTTCTTC
d_call: .
clone_size: few
v_call: TRBV6-2/TRBV6-3
j_call: TRBJ2-1

cdr3_aa: CASSHAARQGNQPQHF
cdr3_nt: TGTGCCAGCAGCCATGCCGCGCGACAGGGAAATCAGCCCCAGCATTTT
d_call: TRBD1
clone_size: few
v_call: TRBV4-2
j_call: TRBJ1-5

cdr3_aa: CASSRTTGTGGCNEQFF
cdr3_nt: TGCGCCAGCAGCAGGACCACCGGGACAGGGGGTTGCAATGAGCAGTTCTTC
d_call: TRBD1
clone_size: .
v_call: TRBV5-1
j_call: TRBJ2-1

cdr3_aa: CASSLTRQGWEETQYF
cdr3_nt: TGTGCCAGCAGCCTAACAAGACAGGGGTGGGAAGAGACCCAGTACTTC
d_call: TRBD1
clone_size: few
v_call: TRBV12-3/TRBV12-4
j_call: TRBJ2-5

cdr3_aa: CATSTGGRAEAFF
cdr3_nt: TGTGCCACCAGCACAGGGGGGCGGGCTGAAGCTTTCTTT
d_call: TRBD1
clone_size: .
v_call: TRBV24-1
j_call: TRBJ1-1

cdr3_aa: CASSACGQAEQYF
cdr3_nt: TGTGCCAGCAGCGCTTGCGGACAGGCCGAGCAGTACTTC
d_call: .
clone_size: .
v_call: TRBV21-1
j_call: TRBJ2-7

cdr3_aa: CASSISNTEAFF
cdr3_nt: TGTGCCAGCAGCATCAGCAACACTGAAGCTTTCTTT
d_call: .
clone_size: many
v_call: TRBV5-6
j_call: TRBJ1-1

cdr3_aa: CASNRDSTDTQYF
cdr3_nt: TGTGCCAGCAACCGGGACTCCACAGATACGCAGTATTTT
d_call: .
clone_size: many
v_call: TRBV6-2/TRBV6-3
j_call: TRBJ2-3

cdr3_aa: CASSPAGANTGELFF
cdr3_nt: TGTGCCAGCAGCCCTGCGGGGGCCAACACCGGGGAGCTGTTTTTT
d_call: .
clone_size: .
v_call: TRBV11-2
j_call: TRBJ2-2

cdr3_aa: CASSFPWGLTNEQFF
cdr3_nt: TGTGCCAGCAGCTTCCCATGGGGATTGACCAATGAGCAGTTCTTC
d_call: .
clone_size: many
v_call: TRBV7-9
j_call: TRBJ2-1

cdr3_aa: CSARDGRQPGELFF
cdr3_nt: TGCAGTGCTAGAGACGGCAGACAGCCCGGGGAGCTGTTTTTT
d_call: .
clone_size: .
v_call: TRBV20-1
j_call: TRBJ2-2

cdr3_aa: CASSLYGTGELFF
cdr3_nt: TGTGCCAGCAGCTTGTATGGCACCGGGGAGCTGTTTTTT
d_call: .
clone_size: .
v_call: TRBV5-6
j_call: TRBJ2-2

cdr3_aa: CSARDFSILGPLGAQPQHF
cdr3_nt: TGCAGTGCTAGAGATTTTTCTATTCTTGGGCCCTTGGGGGCTCAGCCCCAGCATTTT
d_call: .
clone_size: few
v_call: TRBV20-1
j_call: TRBJ1-5

cdr3_aa: CSAPDASGGSTDTQYF
cdr3_nt: TGCAGTGCACCCGATGCTAGCGGGGGGAGCACAGATACGCAGTATTTT
d_call: TRBD2
clone_size: many
v_call: TRBV20-1
j_call: TRBJ2-3

cdr3_aa: CASSHGQTNQPQHF
cdr3_nt: TGTGCCAGCTCACACGGACAGACCAATCAGCCCCAGCATTTT
d_call: .
clone_size: .
v_call: TRBV18
j_call: TRBJ1-5

cdr3_aa: CASTRDQQETQYF
cdr3_nt: TGTGCCAGCACCCGGGACCAACAAGAGACCCAGTACTTC
d_call: .
clone_size: few
v_call: TRBV12-3/TRBV12-4
j_call: TRBJ2-5

cdr3_aa: CASSHRRGSKETQYF
cdr3_nt: TGTGCCAGCAGCCATCGCCGGGGGAGTAAGGAGACCCAGTACTTC
d_call: .
clone_size: many
v_call: TRBV14
j_call: TRBJ2-5